A selection of T cell receptor beta chains follows, all from one sample in a study of beta chain features in type 1 diabetes. Here immunoSEQ multiplex PCR was the method, and the copy in TCRdb shows in-frame clones only, minus some. The sample records hundreds of thousands of clones, around 13% being singletons. Material: naive CD4+ T cells from blood. Every receptor here comes from a young man in good health. Each CDR3 is given with its conserved first and last residue. Each record gives: J gene, D gene, clone size, V gene, CDR3 protein, CDR3 DNA. The D gene is left open where the match is weak. Clone size appears in some rows only: once, few, many, or a class for an expanded clone.

J gene: TRBJ2-3; D gene: TRBD2; clone size: .; V gene: TRBV6-5; CDR3 protein: CASSRLAGVPDTQYF; CDR3 DNA: TGTGCCAGCAGTCGACTAGCGGGAGTCCCAGATACGCAGTATTTT
J gene: TRBJ1-5; D gene: TRBD1; clone size: few; V gene: TRBV2; CDR3 protein: CASSEGQGAYQPQHF; CDR3 DNA: TGTGCCAGCAGTGAAGGACAGGGGGCTTATCAGCCCCAGCATTTT
J gene: TRBJ1-6; D gene: TRBD1; clone size: .; V gene: TRBV30; CDR3 protein: CAWSPGQHNSPLHF; CDR3 DNA: TGTGCCTGGAGTCCGGGACAGCATAATTCACCCCTCCACTTT
J gene: TRBJ2-7; D gene: .; clone size: .; V gene: TRBV2; CDR3 protein: CASSSLSYEQYF; CDR3 DNA: TGTGCCAGCAGTTCGCTGAGCTACGAGCAGTACTTC
J gene: TRBJ1-1; D gene: .; clone size: few; V gene: TRBV19; CDR3 protein: CASRRRMNTEAFF; CDR3 DNA: TGTGCCAGTAGACGGCGGATGAACACTGAAGCTTTCTTT
J gene: TRBJ2-6; D gene: TRBD1; clone size: .; V gene: TRBV6-5; CDR3 protein: CASRDSGANVLTF; CDR3 DNA: TGTGCCAGCCGGGACAGTGGGGCCAACGTCCTGACTTTC
J gene: TRBJ1-1; D gene: .; clone size: few; V gene: TRBV29-1; CDR3 protein: CSAGGGEMNTEAFF; CDR3 DNA: TGCAGCGCCGGGGGGGGCGAAATGAACACTGAAGCTTTCTTT
J gene: TRBJ2-1; D gene: .; clone size: .; V gene: TRBV19; CDR3 protein: CASSLMGGSSYNEQFF; CDR3 DNA: TGTGCCAGTAGCCTCATGGGGGGAAGCTCCTACAATGAGCAGTTCTTC
J gene: TRBJ1-2; D gene: .; clone size: .; V gene: TRBV27; CDR3 protein: CASSLSTVLGYGYTF; CDR3 DNA: TGTGCCAGCAGTTTGTCTACGGTACTTGGCTATGGCTACACCTTC
J gene: TRBJ2-5; D gene: TRBD1; clone size: few; V gene: TRBV15; CDR3 protein: CATSRPDRGETQYF; CDR3 DNA: TGTGCCACCAGCAGACCTGACAGGGGGGAGACCCAGTACTTC
J gene: TRBJ1-5; D gene: TRBD1; clone size: few; V gene: TRBV4-1; CDR3 protein: CASSRTGNSNQPQHF; CDR3 DNA: TGCGCCAGCAGTCGGACAGGGAATAGCAATCAGCCCCAGCATTTT
J gene: TRBJ2-1; D gene: .; clone size: .; V gene: TRBV7-2; CDR3 protein: CASSPQTGDTYNEQFF; CDR3 DNA: TGTGCCAGCAGCCCCCAGACAGGTGATACCTACAATGAGCAGTTCTTC
J gene: TRBJ2-7; D gene: TRBD1; clone size: few; V gene: TRBV25-1; CDR3 protein: CASSGRTGVYEQYF; CDR3 DNA: TGTGCCAGCAGTGGCCGGACAGGGGTCTACGAGCAGTACTTC
J gene: TRBJ2-1; D gene: TRBD2; clone size: .; V gene: TRBV19; CDR3 protein: CASNPGLAGYNEQFF; CDR3 DNA: TGTGCCAGTAACCCGGGACTAGCGGGCTACAATGAGCAGTTCTTC
J gene: TRBJ2-3; D gene: .; clone size: .; V gene: TRBV11-2; CDR3 protein: CASSPRLWGTTDTQYF; CDR3 DNA: TGTGCCAGCAGCCCGCGACTTTGGGGGACTACAGATACGCAGTATTTT
J gene: TRBJ1-5; D gene: .; clone size: .; V gene: TRBV19; CDR3 protein: CASSIDGGFSNQPQHF; CDR3 DNA: TGTGCCAGTAGTATAGACGGCGGGTTTAGCAATCAGCCCCAGCATTTT
J gene: TRBJ2-1; D gene: .; clone size: few; V gene: TRBV11-2; CDR3 protein: CASSPTRISYNEQFF; CDR3 DNA: TGTGCCAGCAGCCCGACTAGGATTAGCTACAATGAGCAGTTCTTC
J gene: TRBJ2-3; D gene: TRBD2; clone size: .; V gene: TRBV7-2; CDR3 protein: CAEREFGTDTQYF; CDR3 DNA: TGTGCAGAGCGGGAGTTTGGCACAGATACGCAGTATTTT
J gene: TRBJ1-1; D gene: .; clone size: .; V gene: TRBV23-1; CDR3 protein: CASPEGGKTTEAFF; CDR3 DNA: TGCGCCAGCCCCGAGGGGGGGAAAACGACTGAAGCTTTCTTT
J gene: TRBJ2-2; D gene: TRBD1; clone size: few; V gene: TRBV28; CDR3 protein: CASNEPQQGAGELFF; CDR3 DNA: TGTGCCAGCAACGAACCGCAACAGGGGGCCGGGGAGCTGTTTTTT
J gene: TRBJ2-7; D gene: .; clone size: .; V gene: TRBV5-1; CDR3 protein: CASSPRQDWGEQYF; CDR3 DNA: TGCGCCAGCAGCCCGAGACAGGACTGGGGCGAGCAGTACTTC
J gene: TRBJ2-3; D gene: TRBD2; clone size: few; V gene: TRBV4-1; CDR3 protein: CASSQGGRGGRTDTQYF; CDR3 DNA: TGCGCCAGCAGCCAAGGGGGACGGGGGGGCCGCACAGATACGCAGTATTTT
J gene: TRBJ1-2; D gene: .; clone size: .; V gene: TRBV30; CDR3 protein: CAWSRGRGAYTF; CDR3 DNA: TGTGCCTGGAGCCGTGGTAGGGGCGCGTACACCTTC
J gene: TRBJ2-1; D gene: TRBD1; clone size: few; V gene: TRBV28; CDR3 protein: CASSLTGDSYNEQFF; CDR3 DNA: TGTGCCAGCAGTTTAACAGGGGACTCCTACAATGAGCAGTTCTTC
J gene: TRBJ2-7; D gene: TRBD1; clone size: .; V gene: TRBV4-1; CDR3 protein: CASSRPGQSYEQYF; CDR3 DNA: TGCGCCAGCAGCCGGCCGGGACAGAGCTACGAGCAGTACTTC
J gene: TRBJ2-7; D gene: TRBD2; clone size: .; V gene: TRBV4-1; CDR3 protein: CASSQDRGRSSYEQYF; CDR3 DNA: TGCGCCAGCAGCCAAGATCGCGGGAGGTCCTCCTACGAGCAGTACTTC
J gene: TRBJ1-5; D gene: TRBD1; clone size: many; V gene: TRBV7-2; CDR3 protein: CASSLDRGNQPQHF; CDR3 DNA: TGTGCCAGCAGCCTGGACAGGGGGAATCAGCCCCAGCATTTT
J gene: TRBJ1-1; D gene: .; clone size: few; V gene: TRBV30; CDR3 protein: CAWSMGLNTEAFF; CDR3 DNA: TGTGCCTGGAGTATGGGACTTAACACTGAAGCTTTCTTT
J gene: TRBJ2-5; D gene: .; clone size: few; V gene: TRBV4-2; CDR3 protein: CASSQGGNQETQYF; CDR3 DNA: TGTGCCAGCAGCCAAGGCGGGAACCAAGAGACCCAGTACTTC
J gene: TRBJ2-5; D gene: .; clone size: .; V gene: TRBV5-1; CDR3 protein: CASSLEAGLETQYF; CDR3 DNA: TGCGCCAGCAGCTTGGAGGCAGGCCTAGAGACCCAGTACTTC
J gene: TRBJ2-2; D gene: .; clone size: .; V gene: TRBV9; CDR3 protein: CASSARGGAENTGELFF; CDR3 DNA: TGTGCCAGCAGCGCGAGGGGCGGGGCAGAAAACACCGGGGAGCTGTTTTTT
J gene: TRBJ2-5; D gene: .; clone size: .; V gene: TRBV25-1; CDR3 protein: CASSELDSQETQYF; CDR3 DNA: TGTGCCAGCAGTGAATTGGACTCACAAGAGACCCAGTACTTC
J gene: TRBJ2-3; D gene: TRBD1; clone size: .; V gene: TRBV11-3; CDR3 protein: CASSEGQGASTDTQYF; CDR3 DNA: TGTGCCAGCAGCGAGGGACAGGGGGCGAGCACAGATACGCAGTATTTT
J gene: TRBJ1-2; D gene: .; clone size: .; V gene: TRBV19; CDR3 protein: CASSIDWRGGDYGYTF; CDR3 DNA: TGTGCCAGTAGTATAGATTGGCGCGGCGGTGACTATGGCTACACCTTC
J gene: TRBJ2-7; D gene: .; clone size: few; V gene: TRBV11-2; CDR3 protein: CASSSEGGRDEQYF; CDR3 DNA: TGTGCCAGCAGCTCCGAGGGTGGCCGCGACGAGCAGTACTTC
J gene: TRBJ2-7; D gene: .; clone size: .; V gene: TRBV5-1; CDR3 protein: CASTRGQADEQYF; CDR3 DNA: TGCGCCAGCACCCGCGGACAAGCCGACGAGCAGTACTTC
J gene: TRBJ2-7; D gene: TRBD2; clone size: .; V gene: TRBV7-2; CDR3 protein: CASSLRLAGRYEQYF; CDR3 DNA: TGTGCCAGCAGCCTAAGATTAGCGGGGAGGTACGAGCAGTACTTC
J gene: TRBJ2-7; D gene: .; clone size: few; V gene: TRBV18; CDR3 protein: CASSPRPDSYEQYF; CDR3 DNA: TGTGCCAGCTCACCTCGGCCCGACAGCTACGAGCAGTACTTC
J gene: TRBJ2-5; D gene: .; clone size: .; V gene: TRBV12-5; CDR3 protein: CASARYQETQYF; CDR3 DNA: TGTGCTAGTGCCCGGTACCAAGAGACCCAGTACTTC
J gene: TRBJ1-5; D gene: TRBD1; clone size: few; V gene: TRBV30; CDR3 protein: CAWTTGGNQPQHF; CDR3 DNA: TGTGCCTGGACGACAGGGGGCAATCAGCCCCAGCATTTT
J gene: TRBJ2-1; D gene: TRBD1; clone size: .; V gene: TRBV20-1; CDR3 protein: CSARQGNEQFF; CDR3 DNA: TGCAGTGCCCGACAGGGTAATGAGCAGTTCTTC
J gene: TRBJ1-5; D gene: .; clone size: few; V gene: TRBV7-9; CDR3 protein: CARPGYGNQPQHF; CDR3 DNA: TGTGCAAGGCCAGGATATGGCAATCAGCCCCAGCATTTT
J gene: TRBJ1-2; D gene: TRBD1; clone size: .; V gene: TRBV5-1; CDR3 protein: CASSFDPGQNYGYTF; CDR3 DNA: TGCGCCAGCAGCTTCGATCCGGGACAGAACTATGGCTACACCTTC
J gene: TRBJ2-2; D gene: TRBD1; clone size: .; V gene: TRBV9; CDR3 protein: CASSKGQGPNTGELFF; CDR3 DNA: TGTGCCAGCAGCAAGGGACAGGGACCTAACACCGGGGAGCTGTTTTTT
J gene: TRBJ1-2; D gene: TRBD1; clone size: once; V gene: TRBV15; CDR3 protein: CATRPLLGQNYGYTF; CDR3 DNA: TGTGCCACCAGACCCCTACTGGGACAGAACTATGGCTACACCTTC
J gene: TRBJ2-5; D gene: .; clone size: .; V gene: TRBV15; CDR3 protein: CATSRDSSGWETQYF; CDR3 DNA: TGTGCCACCAGCAGAGATTCGTCGGGTTGGGAGACCCAGTACTTC
J gene: TRBJ1-6; D gene: .; clone size: few; V gene: TRBV5-4; CDR3 protein: CASSFEGAGNSPLHF; CDR3 DNA: TGTGCCAGCAGCTTCGAGGGAGCGGGGAATTCACCCCTCCACTTT
J gene: TRBJ2-7; D gene: TRBD2; clone size: few; V gene: TRBV28; CDR3 protein: CASTVGLADAYEQYF; CDR3 DNA: TGTGCCAGCACCGTGGGACTAGCGGATGCCTACGAGCAGTACTTC
J gene: TRBJ2-7; D gene: TRBD2; clone size: few; V gene: TRBV6-1; CDR3 protein: CASSEGLASGGAAEQYF; CDR3 DNA: TGTGCCAGCAGTGAAGGTCTGGCGTCGGGAGGGGCCGCCGAGCAGTACTTC
J gene: TRBJ2-7; D gene: TRBD2; clone size: .; V gene: TRBV4-3; CDR3 protein: CASSAGGGEQYF; CDR3 DNA: TGCGCCAGCAGCGCGGGGGGAGGCGAGCAGTACTTC
J gene: TRBJ2-7; D gene: TRBD1; clone size: .; V gene: TRBV7-3; CDR3 protein: CASSHRGLGEQYF; CDR3 DNA: TGTGCCAGCAGCCACAGGGGTCTGGGCGAGCAGTACTTC
J gene: TRBJ2-7; D gene: TRBD2; clone size: .; V gene: TRBV7-8; CDR3 protein: CASSFLAGDSYEQYF; CDR3 DNA: TGTGCCAGCAGCTTTCTAGCGGGTGACTCCTACGAGCAGTACTTC
J gene: TRBJ2-1; D gene: TRBD2; clone size: few; V gene: TRBV19; CDR3 protein: CASSSGLGSYNEQFF; CDR3 DNA: TGTGCCAGTAGTTCGGGACTAGGCTCCTACAATGAGCAGTTCTTC
J gene: TRBJ1-2; D gene: .; clone size: .; V gene: TRBV19; CDR3 protein: CASNSQGNYGYTF; CDR3 DNA: TGTGCCAGTAACTCACAGGGAAACTATGGCTACACCTTC
J gene: TRBJ2-7; D gene: .; clone size: .; V gene: TRBV4-3; CDR3 protein: CASSQDWTETSYEQYF; CDR3 DNA: TGCGCCAGCAGCCAAGATTGGACAGAGACCTCCTACGAGCAGTACTTC